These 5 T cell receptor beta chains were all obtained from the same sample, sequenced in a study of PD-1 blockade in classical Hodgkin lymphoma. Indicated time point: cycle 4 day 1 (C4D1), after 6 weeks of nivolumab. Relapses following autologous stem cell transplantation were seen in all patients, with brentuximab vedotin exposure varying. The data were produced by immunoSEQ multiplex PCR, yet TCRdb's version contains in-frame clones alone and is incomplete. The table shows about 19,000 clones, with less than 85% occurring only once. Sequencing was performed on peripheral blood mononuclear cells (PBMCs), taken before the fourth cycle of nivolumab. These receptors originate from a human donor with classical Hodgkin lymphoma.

This CDR3 reads CASSIMFRGGDQPQHF. The CDR3 nucleotides are TGTGCCAGTAGTATTATGTTTCGGGGAGGTGATCAGCCCCAGCATTTT. The rearrangement links TRBV19 to TRBJ1-5; D is unclear. The CDR3 sequence is 16 residues long. V lost 3 bases to trimming and J lost 5 bases, with 17 bases between them. Germline assignment: CDR1 LNHDA and CDR2 SQIVND (reference sequence).

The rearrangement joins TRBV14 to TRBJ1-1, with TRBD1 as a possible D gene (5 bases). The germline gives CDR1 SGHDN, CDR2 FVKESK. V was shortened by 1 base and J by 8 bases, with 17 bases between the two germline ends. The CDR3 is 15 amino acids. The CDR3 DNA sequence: TGTGCCAGCAGCCAAGCTCGTACGCCGGGGGTCGAAGCTTTCTTT. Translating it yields CASSQARTPGVEAFF.

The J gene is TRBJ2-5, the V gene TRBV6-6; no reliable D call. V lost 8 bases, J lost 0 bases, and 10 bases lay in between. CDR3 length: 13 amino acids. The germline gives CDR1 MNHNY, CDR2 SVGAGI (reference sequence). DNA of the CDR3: TGTGCCAGCTCCACCCTGTACCAAGAGACCCAGTACTTC. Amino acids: CASSTLYQETQYF.

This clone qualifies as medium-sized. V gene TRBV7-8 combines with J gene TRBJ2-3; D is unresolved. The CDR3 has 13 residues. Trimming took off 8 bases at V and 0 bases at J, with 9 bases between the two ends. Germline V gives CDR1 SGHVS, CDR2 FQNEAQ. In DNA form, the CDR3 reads TGTGCCAGCGACCGAGCTAGCACAGATACGCAGTATTTT. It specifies CASDRASTDTQYF. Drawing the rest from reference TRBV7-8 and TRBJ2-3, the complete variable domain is GAGVSQSPRYKVAKRGQDVALRCDPISGHVSLFWYQQALGQGPEFLTYFQNEAQLDKSGLPSDRFFAERPEGSVSTLKIQRTQQEDSAVYLCASDRASTDTQYFGPGTRLTVL.

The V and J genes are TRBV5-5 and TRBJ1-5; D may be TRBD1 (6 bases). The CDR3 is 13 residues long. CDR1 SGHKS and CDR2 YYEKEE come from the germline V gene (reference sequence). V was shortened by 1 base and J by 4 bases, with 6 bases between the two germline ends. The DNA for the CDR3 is TGTGCCAGCAGCTTGAGGGGGAATCAGCCCCAGCATTTT. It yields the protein CASSLRGNQPQHF.